This T cell receptor (beta chain) was identified in a study of identical twins. TCRdb re-called the 5' RACE reads through MiXCR, storing one row per CDR3 protein. The sample lists 1.5 million or so distinct CDR3 sequences, around 33% occurring once. On this clonotype: Its antigen is undetermined.

Findings of the study overall: Because invariant MAIT and iNKT cells could be present, zero-insertion analyses could be partly confounded.

Trimming removed 4 bases at V and 13 bases at J, with 26 bases between. The CDR3 consists of 15 residues. Germline V gene data show CDR1 as SQVTM and CDR2 as ANQGSEA. The V call is TRBV29-1, the J call TRBJ2-1; no firm D call. The source is a newborn girl in good health. Sequencing input: cord blood. The DNA of the CDR3 is TGCAGCGTTGTCCCCCATATATTTCCCCTAGAGACCCAGTTCTTC. It codes for CSVVPHIFPLETQFF.